This T cell receptor (beta chain) derives from a study of control samples from healthy donors and cancer patients. TCRdb's table, derived via immunoSEQ multiplex PCR, lists solely in-frame clones and lacks some. The repertoire holds tens of thousands of clones, with roughly 90% as singletons. About this clone: A junction end diverges from the germline sequence, so it may reflect a read error. Additional DNA sequences in this sample encode the identical CDR3.

Germline-derived CDR1 and CDR2 are MNHNS and SASEGT. This CDR3 comprises 18 residues. The V and J genes are TRBV6-1 and TRBJ2-6; D possibly corresponds to TRBD1 (5 bases). The TCR originated in a man aged 25-45 years with colorectal cancer. Input material: PBMCs. CDR3 region: CASSESDRIFSGANVLTF. As DNA, the CDR3 is TGTGCCAGCAGTGAATCAGACAGAATATTCTCTGGGGCCAACGTCCTGACCTTC.